This T cell receptor beta chain was captured in a study of T cell repertoires in cytomegalovirus infection. Overall study findings and caveats: Ex vivo, HLA-C-restricted CMV-specific TCR beta clonotypes prevailed over the rest of the response.

Using its own MiXCR run on the reads, TCRdb lists one record per CDR3 protein. The data show 510,000 or so distinct CDR3 sequences, 26% seen once. Trimming shortened V by 1 base and J by 0 bases, and 13 bases separated the two germline ends. There are 17 residues in the CDR3. Germline CDR1 is MDHEN and CDR2 is SYDVKM. Of note for this clonotype: No antigen is known for it.

Sequencing was done on a sample of PBMCs. The receptor's source is a human donor in good health (CMV status not recorded). Some clones in this sample may be carry-over from other donors' samples. The chain carries TRBV28 and TRBJ1-5; D uncertain. The CDR3 spells CASSLLGWRVSNQPQHF. CDR3 coding DNA: TGTGCCAGCAGTTTATTAGGTTGGCGGGTTAGCAATCAGCCCCAGCATTTT.